A single T cell receptor beta chain is shown here with its context. This entry comes from a study of blood T cell repertoires in COVID-19. Turning to the study itself: Samples of COVID-19 (acute and convalescent) were obtained from the United States, Italy and Spain.

Clones were read by immunoSEQ multiplex PCR, and TCRdb kept only the in-frame ones, dropping some. The sample carries under 150,000 clones, approximately 71% recorded once. With 6 bases clipped from V and 4 bases from J, the junction kept 5 bases outside the gene matches. This CDR3 has 15 amino acids. The germline CDR1 and CDR2 sequences are MNHEY and SVGAGI. The specimen sequenced was peripheral blood. This chain connects TRBV6-5 to TRBJ2-1; 11 nucleotides line up with TRBD2. This clonotype originated in a woman in her 70s with acute or convalescent COVID-19. CDR3 protein: CASRATSGEYNEQFF. In DNA, the CDR3 is TGTGCCAGCAGGGCGACTAGCGGGGAATACAATGAGCAGTTCTTC.